The clone carrying this TCR beta chain was observed many times. Stated time point: after trial treatment. The treatment was: LDRT plus nivolumab, ipilimumab, low-dose cyclophosphamide and aspirin (RACIN trial). Advanced solid tumors lacking tumor-infiltrating lymphocytes characterized eligible patients. This entry is derived from a study of low-dose radiotherapy and immunotherapy resistance in tumors. For the study at large: Individuals in Cohort 2 had 1 Gy per fraction every two weeks, adding up to 13 Gy over 26 weeks.

Covering alpha and beta chains, TRAV- and TRBV-specific primers were used for the first-strand cDNA. With a constant-region primer and a V-primer adapter, TCRs were subjected to approximately 18 PCR cycles of amplification. One entry per CDR3 protein, called by TCRdb with MiXCR from the reads. The repertoire holds about 100,000 distinct CDR3 sequences, with roughly 20% as singletons. This CDR3 is 11 amino acids long. Looked up from germline, CDR1 is MNHEY and CDR2 is SVGAGI. Trimming pared 9 bases from V and 6 bases from J, leaving 12 bases between. The genes are TRBV6-5 and TRBJ2-7; D ambiguous. Here the sequenced sample was PBMCs, taken after low-dose radiotherapy plus immunotherapy. The receptor's source is a male donor with prostate cancer. The CDR3 nucleotides read TGTGCCAGTCAGGTCGCCGGCGAGCAGTACTTC. It yields the protein CASQVAGEQYF.